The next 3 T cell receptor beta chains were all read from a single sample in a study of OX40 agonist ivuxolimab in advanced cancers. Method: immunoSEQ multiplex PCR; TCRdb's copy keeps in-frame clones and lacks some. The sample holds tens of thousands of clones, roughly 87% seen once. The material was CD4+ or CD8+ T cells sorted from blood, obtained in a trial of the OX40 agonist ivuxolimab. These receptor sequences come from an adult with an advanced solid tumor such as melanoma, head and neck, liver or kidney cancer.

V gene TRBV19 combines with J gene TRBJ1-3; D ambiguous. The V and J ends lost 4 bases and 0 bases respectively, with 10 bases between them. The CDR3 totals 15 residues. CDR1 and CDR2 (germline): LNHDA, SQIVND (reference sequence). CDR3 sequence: CASSNPGTSGNTIYF. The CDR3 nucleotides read TGTGCCAGTAGTAACCCGGGAACCTCTGGAAACACCATATATTTT.

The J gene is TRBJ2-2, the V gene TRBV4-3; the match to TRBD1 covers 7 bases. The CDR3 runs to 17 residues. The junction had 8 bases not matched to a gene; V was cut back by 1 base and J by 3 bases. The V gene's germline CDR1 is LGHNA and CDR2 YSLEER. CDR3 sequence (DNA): TGCGCCAGCAGCCAAGTAATAGGGGGCGCGGACACCGGGGAGCTGTTTTTT. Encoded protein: CASSQVIGGADTGELFF.

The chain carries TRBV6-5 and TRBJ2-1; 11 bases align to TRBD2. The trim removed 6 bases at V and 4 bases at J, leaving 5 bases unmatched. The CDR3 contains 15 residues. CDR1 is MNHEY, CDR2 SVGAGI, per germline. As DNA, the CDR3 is TGTGCCAGCAGCGAGGGACTAGCGGTATACAATGAGCAGTTCTTC. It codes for CASSEGLAVYNEQFF.